Sequencing of this T cell receptor (beta chain) was carried out in a study of blood T cell repertoires in COVID-19. Study-wide background: Italy, Spain and the United States were the sources of the convalescent and acute COVID-19 samples. In each case, the material was cDNA or gDNA derived from T cells, B-cell-depleted T cells, or PBMCs.

In the original workflow: Researchers report that nucleated cell counts were estimated from reference gene primer amplification. Clones were read by immunoSEQ multiplex PCR, and TCRdb kept only the in-frame ones, dropping some. V, J and clone size reflect that table, while D and trimming were determined from the DNA. The sample has 300,000 or so clones; around 90% are singletons. This clone was observed a single time. The sequence came from a man aged 70 or older with acute or convalescent COVID-19. The sequencing sample was made of peripheral blood.

CDR3 nucleotide sequence: TGTGCAAGTCGCTTCAGGGGTTGTGGCAATCAGCCCCAGCATTTT. Amino acids: CASRFRGCGNQPQHF. The chain employs TRBV12-2 and TRBJ1-5; the table calls TRBD1, which could not be checked here. TRBV12-2 is assigned pseudogene status. The CDR3 spans 15 residues.